These 22 T cell receptor beta chains were sequenced from one sample in a study of cytomegalovirus exposure and HLA in healthy donors (dated by TCRdb to between 2016 and 2019). Library preparation was by the immunoSEQ multiplex PCR assay. For the multiplex PCR, a mixture combining 60 forward primers for TCR Vbeta segments and 13 reverse primers for TCR Jbeta segments was used. As stored in TCRdb, this immuneACCESS dataset retains in-frame rearrangements with V and J assigned. A fraction of the clones does not appear; measured against another copy, unresolved V genes explain less than half of the discrepancy, and the remainder lacks a known reason. A total of 60,000 to 85,000 clones appear in this sample, about four fifths of them only once. Nearly 3.5% of the sample is in the top ten clones. Sequenced material: PBMCs. All receptors come from a man in his forties in good health and CMV-seronegative.

On this clone itself: A read error may account for a junction end that differs from germline. DNA for the CDR3: TGTGCCAGCAGCTCGTCGACCGGGACAGAGAATGAAGAACTGTTTTTT. It specifies CASSSSTGTENEELFF. This sequence joins TRBV5-6 and TRBJ1-4; TRBD1 agrees at 7 bases. The CDR3 spans 16 residues. CDR1 and CDR2 from the germline V gene are SGHDT and YYEEEE.

This clone came up once. This CDR3 reads CASSQDGAGGGRPEAFF. As DNA, the CDR3 is TGTGCCAGCAGCCAAGATGGGGCGGGGGGGGGCAGGCCTGAAGCTTTCTTT. The rearrangement uses TRBV4-2 and TRBJ1-1; possible D gene TRBD1, 6 bases. The CDR3 spans 17 residues. Between the trimmed V and J ends, which lost 0 bases and 6 bases, there was a span of 20 bases. Germline-derived CDR1 and CDR2 are LGHNA and YNFKEQ.

The chain recombines TRBV14 with TRBJ2-1; TRBD1 aligns across 8 bases. Germline V lookup: CDR1 SGHDN, CDR2 FVKESK. With V trimmed by 3 bases and J by 6 bases, 7 bases remained unmatched. There are 15 residues in the CDR3. The CDR3 nucleotides are TGTGCCAGCAGCCATCCGTGGACAGGGCGCAATGAGCAGTTCTTC. It translates to CASSHPWTGRNEQFF. The full variable domain, completed using reference TRBV14 and TRBJ2-1, is EAGVTQFPSHSVIEKGQTVTLRCDPISGHDNLYWYRRVMGKEIKFLLHFVKESKQDESGMPNNRFLAERTGGTYSTLKVQPAELEDSGVYFCASSHPWTGRNEQFFGPGTRLTVL.

This rearrangement joins TRBV5-8 to TRBJ2-1, with 10 bases matching TRBD1. CDR3 length: 15 amino acids. CDR1 and CDR2 (germline): SGHTS, YDEGEE. With 1 base clipped from V and 5 bases from J, the junction kept 3 bases outside the gene matches. In DNA form, the CDR3 reads TGTGCCAGCAGCTTGAGGGACAGGGGACACAATGAGCAGTTCTTC. This codes for CASSLRDRGHNEQFF. Full variable domain (rest looked up from reference TRBV5-8 and TRBJ2-1): EAGVTQSPTHLIKTRGQQATLRCSPISGHTSVYWYQQALGLGLQFLLWYDEGEERNRGNFPPRFSGRQFPNYSSELNVNALELEDSALYLCASSLRDRGHNEQFFGPGTRLTVL.

This clone showed up just a few times. The chain employs TRBV6-1 and TRBJ1-2, with a possible D match to TRBD1 (6 bases). Germline assignment: CDR1 MNHNS and CDR2 SASEGT. V lost 4 bases, J lost 8 bases, and 26 bases lay in between. The CDR3 is 17 residues long. The CDR3 DNA follows: TGTGCCAGCAGTGGGGGCGCTTTGGGACAAAGTTGGAAGGGCTACACCTTC. Protein sequence: CASSGGALGQSWKGYTF.

The chain couples TRBV7-3 to TRBJ1-2; 7 bases are a match to TRBD1. The length of the CDR3 is 15 residues. CDR1 is SGHTA, CDR2 FQGTGA, per germline. Trimming removed 6 bases from V and 0 bases from J; junction bases left unmatched: 7. The CDR3 protein is CASRIGTDPNYGYTF. The CDR3 coding sequence is TGTGCCAGCAGAATTGGGACAGATCCTAACTATGGCTACACCTTC. The complete variable domain, with remaining parts taken from reference TRBV7-3 and TRBJ1-2, reads GAGVSQTPSNKVTEKGKYVELRCDPISGHTALYWYRQSLGQGPEFLIYFQGTGAADDSGLPNDRFFAVRPEGSVSTLKIQRTERGDSAVYLCASRIGTDPNYGYTFGSGTRLTVV.

The chain employs TRBV7-9 and TRBJ2-3; D possibly corresponds to TRBD2 (6 bases). Germline V gives CDR1 SEHNR, CDR2 FQNEAQ (reference sequence). The CDR3 runs 14 residues. V gave up 5 bases and J gave up 6 bases, with 15 bases separating them. CDR3 loop: CASSDLAGPDTQYF. Here the CDR3 DNA reads TGTGCCAGCAGCGACCTTGCGGGGCCGGATACGCAGTATTTT.

This clone has a handful of counts. Different DNA sequences within this sample yield the same CDR3. The V and J genes are TRBV5-1 and TRBJ1-1; D uncertain. CDR1 is SGHRS and CDR2 is YFSETQ in the germline V gene. V lost 0 bases and J 2 bases, leaving 8 bases between the germline ends. This CDR3 spans 14 amino acids. CDR3 DNA: TGCGCCAGCAGCTTGGACAGACCTAACACTGAAGCTTTCTTT. Its protein is CASSLDRPNTEAFF.

For this clone: The junction departs from the called germline gene at one end, perhaps through a read error. V gene TRBV7-2 combines with J gene TRBJ1-2; 7 bases line up with TRBD1. Looked up from germline, CDR1 is SGHTA and CDR2 is FQGNSA. CDR3 size: 12 residues. The CDR3 here is CASSQQGYGYPF. The CDR3 bases are TGTGCCAGCAGCCAACAGGGGTATGGCTACCCCTTC.

V usage is TRBV7-2 and J usage is TRBJ2-3; 11 bases map to TRBD2. Germline lookup yields CDR1 SGHTA and CDR2 FQGNSA. The CDR3 is 16 residues long. V lost 4 bases to trimming and J lost 5 bases; unmatched junction nucleotides: 8. The CDR3 protein is CASSSRLAGPGDTQYF. CDR3 nucleotide sequence: TGTGCCAGCAGCTCCAGACTAGCGGGGCCTGGAGATACGCAGTATTTT. Using reference TRBV7-2 and TRBJ2-3 for the parts outside the CDR3, the full variable domain is GAGVSQSPSNKVTEKGKDVELRCDPISGHTALYWYRQSLGQGLEFLIYFQGNSAPDKSGLPSDRFSAERTGGSVSTLTIQRTQQEDSAVYLCASSSRLAGPGDTQYFGPGTRLTVL.

The chain combines TRBV4-3 with TRBJ2-5; D is perhaps TRBD1 (7 bases). The end of the DNA is better explained by TRBJ2-7, so the J call may be wrong. The CDR3 has 15 amino acids. Germline V lookup: CDR1 LGHNA, CDR2 YSLEER. Written as DNA, the CDR3 is TGCGCCAGCAGCCGCGGGACAGCAGAGACCTACGAGCAGTACTTC. Translating it yields CASSRGTAETYEQYF.

The rearrangement joins TRBV6-6 to TRBJ1-1; tentatively, D is TRBD1 (5 bases). The V gene's germline CDR1 is MNHNY and CDR2 SVGAGI (reference sequence). This CDR3 is built from 14 residues. V lost 4 bases to trimming and J lost 7 bases, with 16 bases between them. DNA of the CDR3: TGTGCCAGCAGTTTCACCTCTCCGGGGGTTGAAGCTTTCTTT. This sequence encodes CASSFTSPGVEAFF.

Comment on this clone: One end of the junction is discordant with germline, which a read error may explain. This rearrangement joins TRBV7-9 to TRBJ1-4; D is unresolved. This CDR3 has 16 residues. Germline-derived CDR1 and CDR2 are SEHNR and FQNEAQ (reference sequence). CDR3 protein: CSSSSTKDPEAEKLFF. The DNA of the CDR3 is TGTTCCAGCAGCTCCACAAAAGACCCGGAGGCTGAAAAACTGTTTTTT.

In this sample, this clone turned up a few times. The chain couples TRBV12-2 to TRBJ1-3; TRBD1, as called in the table, went unchecked against the DNA. TRBV12-2 is an annotated pseudogene. The length of the CDR3 is 19 residues. CDR3 residues: CASREHGQGPQSSGNTIYF. The CDR3 region has the DNA TGTGCAAGTCGGGAGCACGGACAGGGGCCTCAGAGCTCTGGAAACACCATATATTTT.

This clone was observed once. V gene TRBV27 combines with J gene TRBJ2-7, with 8 bases fitting TRBD2. Germline assignment: CDR1 MNHEY and CDR2 SMNVEV (reference sequence). With 5 bases clipped from V and 2 bases from J, the junction kept 8 bases outside the gene matches. CDR3 length: 15 residues. This CDR3 reads CASSPNKAGAYEQYF. CDR3 nucleotides: TGTGCCAGCAGTCCAAATAAAGCGGGGGCCTACGAGCAGTACTTC.

The chain uses TRBV6-5 and TRBJ1-1; D gene uncertain. The CDR3 sequence is 11 residues long. Deletions cut 2 bases from V and 10 bases from J, with 8 bases between. Germline CDR1 reads MNHEY; CDR2 reads SVGAGI. CDR3 nucleotides: TGTGCCAGCAGTTACAACCGGAGAGCTTTCTTT. This codes for CASSYNRRAFF.

This clone has only a few counts. V usage is TRBV6-5 and J usage is TRBJ2-7; maybe TRBD1 (5 bases). Germline CDR1 and CDR2: MNHEY and SVGAGI. This CDR3 has 15 residues. Trimming stripped 5 bases from V and 0 bases from J, with 14 bases between. The CDR3 here is CASSPRGTPSYEQYF. CDR3 sequence (DNA): TGTGCCAGCAGTCCAAGGGGAACCCCCTCCTACGAGCAGTACTTC.

This chain links TRBV29-1 with TRBJ1-1; 9 bases map to TRBD1. The germline CDR1 and CDR2 sequences are SQVTM and ANQGSEA. J was trimmed by 1 base and V by 7 bases; bases with no gene match: 4. The CDR3 is 13 residues long. CDR3 nucleotides: TGCAGCGCGATGGGACAGGGGAACACTGAAGCTTTCTTT. Amino acid sequence: CSAMGQGNTEAFF.

The rearrangement joins TRBV5-6 to TRBJ2-7; TRBD2 matches 10 bases. This CDR3 region has 14 residues. Germline V lookup: CDR1 SGHDT, CDR2 YYEEEE. J gave up 6 bases and V 5 bases, and 8 bases lay outside the gene matches. CDR3 bases: TGTGCCAGCAGTTATAGCGGGGGGCCCCTCGAGCAGTACTTC. As protein: CASSYSGGPLEQYF.

The chain combines TRBV7-3 with TRBJ1-1, with D maybe TRBD1 (5 bases). Trimming shortened V by 5 bases and J by 8 bases, and 12 bases separated the two germline ends. Germline V CDR1 and CDR2: SGHTA, FQGTGA. This CDR3 comprises 12 residues. The CDR3 region has the DNA TGTGCCAGCAGCCAGGACAATCAGGAAGCTTTCTTT. Its translation is CASSQDNQEAFF.

The chain joins TRBV7-3 to TRBJ2-3; 14 bases agree with TRBD2. Germline CDR1 SGHTA, CDR2 FQGTGA. V was clipped by 5 bases and J by 2 bases; unmatched bases: 3. The CDR3 sequence is 16 residues long. The CDR3 protein is CASSPGLAGVTDTQYF. The CDR3 nucleotides are TGTGCCAGCAGCCCGGGACTAGCGGGGGTCACAGATACGCAGTATTTT.

The J gene is TRBJ2-4, the V gene TRBV5-1, with TRBD2 matching over 7 bases. Germline assignment: CDR1 SGHRS and CDR2 YFSETQ. Trimming cost V 3 bases and J 12 bases; bases outside gene matches: 15. This CDR3 spans 15 amino acids. The CDR3 bases are TGCGCCAGCAGCTCGGATCACCCGGGGGGACCTACTCAGTACTTC. It encodes CASSSDHPGGPTQYF.